The 8 T cell receptor beta chains presented below share a single source sample, sequenced in a study of CD8 T cell repertoires and HIV-1 epitope variants. These receptors' antigens are unknown. Only in-frame clones appear in the TCRdb table, and some are missing; sequencing was by immunoSEQ multiplex PCR. The sample contains thousands of clones, nearly 70% of which appear only once. The sample was cultured CD8+ T cells derived from PBMCs. These receptors were obtained from a male donor with HIV.

V usage is TRBV2 and J usage is TRBJ1-1; a weak D match, TRBD1 (5 bases). Germline lookup yields CDR1 SNHLY and CDR2 FYNNEI. V dropped 9 bases and J dropped 4 bases, with 12 bases sitting between them. The CDR3 covers 12 residues. CDR3 amino acids: CARRQKTTEAFF. CDR3 coding DNA: TGTGCCAGAAGACAGAAAACCACTGAAGCTTTCTTT.

A few counts support this clone. The chain couples TRBV9 to TRBJ1-1; 7 nucleotides line up with TRBD1. Germline values: CDR1 SGDLS, CDR2 YYNGEE. This CDR3 has 15 amino acids. V trimming: 0 bases; J trimming: 5 bases; junction bases outside the gene matches: 7. DNA of the CDR3: TGTGCCAGCAGCGTAGGAACAGGGGAGGGGACTGAAGCTTTCTTT. Protein: CASSVGTGEGTEAFF.

This sequence joins TRBV11-2 and TRBJ2-3; perhaps TRBD2 as D (6 bases). Germline V CDR1 and CDR2: SGHAT, FQNNGV. The CDR3 runs 14 residues. The V end lost 5 bases, the J end lost 4 bases, and 13 bases lay between the germline ends. The CDR3 here is CASSQWGDADTQYF. The CDR3 DNA reads as TGTGCCAGCAGCCAATGGGGGGACGCAGATACGCAGTATTTT.

V usage is TRBV5-6 and J usage is TRBJ2-1; D unresolved. Germline CDR1 is SGHDT and CDR2 is YYEEEE. Trimming removed 0 bases from V and 10 bases from J, with 8 bases in between. The CDR3 covers 12 residues. As DNA, the CDR3 is TGTGCCAGCAGCTTGGGTGCGTACGAGCAGTTCTTC. Protein: CASSLGAYEQFF.

In this sample, this clone turned up a few times. This sequence joins TRBV19 and TRBJ1-6; D perhaps matches TRBD1 (5 bases). V lost 7 bases and J 10 bases, leaving 14 bases between the germline ends. The CDR3 runs 13 residues. Germline V lookup: CDR1 LNHDA, CDR2 SQIVND (reference sequence). The CDR3 protein is CASTGTTGSPLHF. CDR3 bases: TGTGCCAGTACAGGGACGACGGGATCACCCCTCCACTTT. Supplemented by reference TRBV19 and TRBJ1-6, the full variable domain reads DGGITQSPKYLFRKEGQNVTLSCEQNLNHDAMYWYRQDPGQGLRLIYYSQIVNDFQKGDIAEGYSVSREKKESFPLTVTSAQKNPTAFYLCASTGTTGSPLHFGNGTRLTVT.

The V gene is TRBV29-1, the J gene TRBJ2-1; D call uncertain. The CDR3 has 14 residues. V was cut by 5 bases and J by 0 bases, with 11 bases left in between. The germline V gene has CDR1 SQVTM and CDR2 ANQGSEA. The CDR3 loop reads CSVLWVSSYNEQFF. In DNA, the CDR3 is TGCAGCGTTCTTTGGGTAAGCTCCTACAATGAGCAGTTCTTC.

The chain couples TRBV7-2 to TRBJ1-2, with 8 nucleotides matching TRBD1. Trimming removed 4 bases from V and 10 bases from J; junction bases left unmatched: 11. Germline CDR1 SGHTA, CDR2 FQGNSA. The CDR3 is made up of 14 amino acids. CDR3 region: CASSSPDRAGFYTF. CDR3 coding DNA: TGTGCCAGCAGCTCCCCGGACAGGGCGGGGTTCTACACCTTC.

CDR3 amino acids: CASSLYSGNTEAFF. The CDR3 region has the DNA TGTGCCAGCAGTTTATATTCGGGGAACACTGAAGCTTTCTTT. J is TRBJ1-1 and V is TRBV27; D gene uncertain. Germline V gene lookup returns CDR1 MNHEY and CDR2 SMNVEV (reference sequence). Trimming removed 1 base from V and 1 base from J, with 7 bases in between. The CDR3 spans 14 residues.